The rows below give T cell receptor beta chains drawn from one sample of a study of T cell changes during pregnancy in multiple sclerosis. The assay was immunoSEQ multiplex PCR, and TCRdb's table has in-frame clones only and misses some. Found here are nearly 60,000 clones, roughly nine tenths of them singletons; the top ten hold under 0.6%. The sequenced sample was CD4+ T cells from peripheral blood mononuclear cells, obtained after pregnancy. These receptors were obtained from a female donor in good health, enrolled as a control in a pregnancy study. The CDR3 runs from the conserved cysteine through the conserved F or W.

>TRBJ1-2|TRBV5-4
CASSLKYRVYGYTF
>TRBJ1-3|TRBV18
CASSPTDRLSGNTIYF
>TRBJ2-2|TRBV4-1
CASSQTGLAGGKAGELFF
>TRBJ1-1|TRBV19
CASRGLQGAGTEAFF
>TRBJ2-1|TRBV7-3
CASSFQLAGGPNEQFF
>TRBJ1-5|TRBV4-1
CASSQEGGSFNQPQHF
>TRBJ2-7|TRBV20-1
CSASREGLMYF
>TRBJ2-5|TRBV7-2
CASSLNRPGLSLETQYF
>TRBJ1-2|TRBV5-6
CASSVKTGYGYTF
>TRBJ2-7|TRBV5-4
CASSLPSSYEQYF
>TRBJ1-6|TRBV5-4
CASSQQTEDSPLHF
>TRBJ1-2|TRBV30
CAWSPTGQANYGYTF
>TRBJ2-3|TRBV9
CASSRTSLALTDTQYF
>TRBJ2-5|TRBV19
CASSGRGRWETQYF
>TRBJ2-2|TRBV7-6
CASSLAATGGTGELFF
>TRBJ1-1|TRBV10-3
CAIIGEGPEAFF
>TRBJ1-1|TRBV19
CASSITRGDTEAFF
>TRBJ1-2|TRBV18
CASSPPVLIYGYTF
>TRBJ1-1|TRBV29-1
CSVDSGDGTEAFF
>TRBJ2-5|TRBV21-1
CASGRKETQYF
>TRBJ2-5|TRBV5-1
CASSLDAGGGVETQYF
>TRBJ1-6|TRBV30
CAWSVTRMNSPLHF
>TRBJ2-7|TRBV5-4
CASSLPPRGRVYEQYF
>TRBJ2-7|TRBV28
CASSLWGQVSYEQYF
>TRBJ2-1|TRBV30
CASLIAGAGNEQFF
>TRBJ1-1|TRBV5-8
CASNRRSNTEAFF
>TRBJ1-4|TRBV2
CASSTGVGEKLFF
>TRBJ2-6|TRBV14
CASSQAPTGGANVLTF
>TRBJ1-1|TRBV27
CASRNDRATTEAFF
>TRBJ1-2|TRBV11-3
CASSPTGGVTGYTF
>TRBJ2-1|TRBV19
CASSANQGWEQFF
>TRBJ1-2|TRBV5-1
CASSYLTGGGSYGYTF
>TRBJ2-5|TRBV9
CASSARQLQETQYF
>TRBJ2-7|TRBV15
CATSRVGGAYEQYF
>TRBJ1-5|TRBV7-8
CASSSNPGLPNQPQHF
>TRBJ1-2|TRBV30
CAWSVGGQGAGYTF
>TRBJ1-2|TRBV7-2
CASSPQDFSYGYTF
>TRBJ1-4|TRBV19
CASSQAGRSEKLFF
>TRBJ1-1|TRBV7-6
CASRYPPGDTEAFF
>TRBJ2-5|TRBV4-2
CASSQDQGAGETQYF
>TRBJ1-2|TRBV30
CAWTANYGYTF
>TRBJ1-2|TRBV30
CAWSVGQGAGYTF
>TRBJ2-7|TRBV19
CASSISAGGHLTYEQYF
>TRBJ2-4|TRBV7-2
CASSLTSGKIDIAKNIQYF
>TRBJ1-2|TRBV6-5
CASFGLRRANYGYTF
>TRBJ2-7|TRBV6-1
CASSVLVGDEQYF
>TRBJ1-1|TRBV27
CASSLGAGATYLNTEAFF
>TRBJ2-3|TRBV9
CASSATPSGGTDTQYF
>TRBJ2-5|TRBV29-1
CSVTGTGKETQYF
>TRBJ2-2|TRBV7-3
CASSLGQGRSGELFF
>TRBJ1-4|TRBV7-9
CASSSTELNEKLFF
>TRBJ1-1|TRBV7-2
CASSMDRGGEAFF